The rows below give T cell receptor beta chains drawn from one sample of a study of CD8+ T cells in alopecia areata. TCRdb's table, derived via immunoSEQ multiplex PCR, lists solely in-frame clones and lacks some. This table has about 200,000 clones, 35% to 40% appearing once. The material sequenced was CD4+ T cells sorted from blood, taken at approximately week 30, from a patient treated with tofacitinib. These receptors originate from a human donor with alopecia areata. Each CDR3 is given with its conserved first and last residue. A D gene is named only where the DNA matches it firmly. Clone size appears in some rows only: once, few, many, or a class for an expanded clone.

TRBJ2-1	-	TRBV7-9	TRBD2	CASQGPSGRAYNEQFF	TGTGCCAGTCAGGGTCCTAGCGGGAGGGCCTACAATGAGCAGTTCTTC
TRBJ2-1	-	TRBV2	TRBD2	CASRSSSGTKDEQFF	TGTGCCAGCAGGAGCTCTAGCGGCACAAAGGATGAGCAGTTCTTC
TRBJ2-7	-	TRBV4-1	-	CASSQDLLDRERQYF	TGCGCCAGCAGCCAAGATCTGTTGGACCGCGAAAGGCAGTACTTC
TRBJ1-2	few	TRBV7-9	-	CASSSVRQRRAYGYTF	TGTGCCAGCAGCTCGGTTCGGCAGCGAAGGGCGTATGGCTACACCTTC
TRBJ2-1	-	TRBV30	TRBD2	CAWSAFSGGNEQFF	TGTGCCTGGAGTGCCTTCTCGGGGGGGAATGAGCAGTTCTTC
TRBJ1-1	-	TRBV6-5	-	CASGVDRGYTEAFF	TGTGCCAGCGGGGTGGACAGAGGATACACTGAAGCTTTCTTT
TRBJ1-2	-	TRBV29-1	TRBD1	CSVDRDRGEYGYTF	TGCAGCGTTGACCGGGACAGGGGCGAATATGGCTACACCTTC
TRBJ2-3	few	TRBV7-9	-	CASSLMDLTDTQYF	TGTGCCAGCAGCTTAATGGATCTCACAGATACGCAGTATTTT
TRBJ1-2	-	TRBV7-2	-	CASSLSSWAEFYGYTF	TGTGCCAGCAGCTTATCTTCCTGGGCTGAGTTCTATGGCTACACCTTC
TRBJ2-6	-	TRBV23-1	-	CASGPRGFGANVLTF	TGCGCCAGCGGTCCTAGGGGGTTCGGGGCCAACGTCCTGACTTTC
TRBJ2-1	-	TRBV27	-	CASSSLGNEQFF	TGTGCCAGCAGTTCTTTAGGCAATGAGCAGTTCTTC
TRBJ2-1	-	TRBV7-2	TRBD1	CASSYLTGNEQFF	TGTGCCAGCAGCTATTTGACAGGGAATGAGCAGTTCTTC
TRBJ1-1	-	TRBV30	-	CAWSRVNLNTEAFF	TGTGCCTGGAGCCGGGTAAACCTGAACACTGAAGCTTTCTTT
TRBJ2-2	-	TRBV30	-	CAWRTSNTGELFF	TGTGCCTGGAGGACATCGAACACCGGGGAGCTGTTTTTT
TRBJ1-5	few	TRBV6-6	TRBD1	CASSSPGQGRNQPQHF	TGTGCCAGCAGTTCTCCGGGACAGGGTAGAAATCAGCCCCAGCATTTT
TRBJ2-7	-	TRBV10-3	-	CAISVPGNSVEQYF	TGTGCCATCAGTGTCCCGGGGAACAGCGTCGAGCAGTACTTC
TRBJ1-2	few	TRBV18	-	CASSPPGTAGNYGYTF	TGTGCCAGCTCACCACCCGGGACGGCTGGTAACTATGGCTACACCTTC
TRBJ2-7	few	TRBV2	TRBD1	CASSVFRDRGSYEQYF	TGTGCCAGCAGTGTATTCCGGGACAGGGGCTCCTACGAGCAGTACTTC
TRBJ2-7	few	TRBV4-2	TRBD1	CASSQSPGQGAGEQYF	TGTGCCAGCAGCCAAAGTCCGGGACAGGGGGCCGGCGAGCAGTACTTC
TRBJ2-7	few	TRBV29-1	-	CSVGNRAYEQYF	TGCAGCGTTGGTAACAGGGCCTACGAGCAGTACTTC
TRBJ2-5	few	TRBV30	TRBD1	CAWRRDSQQETQYF	TGTGCCTGGCGCCGGGACAGCCAACAAGAGACCCAGTACTTC
TRBJ1-1	-	TRBV7-2	-	CASSLAGQQGGTEAFF	TGTGCCAGCAGCTTAGCTGGACAGCAGGGAGGCACTGAAGCTTTCTTT
TRBJ2-1	-	TRBV19	-	CASSIREQKQFF	TGTGCCAGTAGTATAAGAGAACAGAAGCAGTTCTTC
TRBJ1-5	few	TRBV29-1	-	CSVGQTGNQPQHF	TGCAGCGTTGGACAGACTGGGAATCAGCCCCAGCATTTT
TRBJ2-1	few	TRBV6-6	-	CASSSSFNEQFF	-